Presented here are 31 T cell receptor beta chains from one specimen sequenced in a study of breast tumors, draining lymph nodes, adjacent tissues (dated by TCRdb to the mid-2010s). The library was generated by multiplex PCR. This sample was sequenced with an Illumina HiSeq 2000. The raw public data were reprocessed by TCRdb itself: fastp quality trimming at Q25, MiXCR clonotype calling, in-frame beta chains only. Each entry is one CDR3 protein sequence, shown with its most common DNA and genes. The sample table records some 170,000 distinct CDR3 sequences; approximately 33% of these occur just once. The ten largest account for 3.8% of the sample. The axillary draining lymph nodes of breast cancer patients were the source of the lymph node samples. Sequences were obtained from axillary lymph node tissue. These TCRs come from a female donor with breast cancer. Some clones in this sample may be carry-over from other donors' samples.

In regard to this clonotype: This may stem from a read error, because a much larger clone lies one nucleotide away. The chain uses TRBV3-1 and TRBJ2-7, with D tentatively TRBD1 (5 bases). Germline V gene lookup returns CDR1 LGHDT and CDR2 YNNKEL (reference sequence). The CDR3 totals 14 residues. As DNA, the CDR3 is TGTGCCGGCAGCCCTCAGACAGAAGCTCAGGTGCAGTACTTC. Protein product: CAGSPQTEAQVQYF.

This clonotype was counted ten times or more. No conserved phenylalanine or tryptophan ends this CDR3, so it is likely a read error. This rearrangement joins TRBV19 to TRBJ2-5; 7 bases match TRBD1. This CDR3 contains 16 residues. Germline assignment: CDR1 LNHDA and CDR2 SQIVND (reference sequence). V was clipped by 4 bases and J by 5 bases; unmatched bases: 13. The CDR3 sequence: CASSTPRQGSRETQYS. For the CDR3, the DNA is TGTGCCAGTAGTACCCCACGACAGGGAAGCAGGGAGACCCAGTACTCC.

A single count supports this clonotype. A junction end diverges from the germline sequence, so it may reflect a read error. V gene TRBV11-3 combines with J gene TRBJ2-6, with TRBD2 as a possible D gene (5 bases). The CDR3 spans 15 residues. The germline CDR1 and CDR2 sequences are SGHNT and YENEEA. CDR3 amino acids: CASSLEGSGANVLTF. The CDR3 bases are TGCGCCAGCAGCTTAGAGGGATCTGGGGCCAACGTCCTGACTTTC.

V gene TRBV6-2 or TRBV6-3 combines with J gene TRBJ2-3; D is perhaps TRBD1 or TRBD2 (5 bases each). Between the trimmed V and J ends, which lost 7 bases and 0 bases, there was a span of 23 bases. The V gene's germline CDR1 is MNHEY and CDR2 SVGEGT. The CDR3 loop spans 18 amino acids. CDR3 coding DNA: TGTGCCAGCAAGGGTACTGTTGGATCAGGGAGTAGCACAGATACGCAGTATTTT. It specifies CASKGTVGSGSSTDTQYF.

This clonotype was counted ten times or more. This sequence joins TRBV19 and TRBJ2-2; 10 bases fit TRBD2. CDR3 length equals 17 residues. J lost 4 bases, V lost 5 bases, and 10 bases had no gene match. Germline V gene sequence: CDR1 LNHDA, CDR2 SQIVND (reference sequence). The CDR3 DNA sequence: TGTGCCAGTAGTGCTCCCGGGACTAGCGTGTTCACCGGGGAGCTGTTTTTT. Amino acids: CASSAPGTSVFTGELFF.

This sequence joins TRBV4-3 and TRBJ2-1; 9 bases line up with TRBD2. The CDR3 covers 12 residues. The germline V gene has CDR1 LGHNA and CDR2 YSLEER. Losses at the gene ends were 4 bases for V and 13 bases for J; bases not matched to a gene: 5. This chain's CDR3 is CASSLTSGTQFF. Here the CDR3 DNA reads TGCGCCAGCAGCCTGACTAGCGGTACTCAGTTCTTC.

This clonotype was seen at least ten times. The chain employs TRBV12-3 or TRBV12-4 and TRBJ1-2, with D unresolved. This CDR3 spans 11 amino acids. V lost 5 bases and J lost 4, with 5 bases in between. CDR3 sequence reads: CASSRGYGYTF. CDR3 DNA sequence: TGTGCCAGCAGTCGGGGCTATGGCTACACCTTC.

Ten or more counts support this clonotype. The J gene is TRBJ1-5, the V gene TRBV28, with D possibly matching TRBD1 (5 bases). This CDR3 contains 15 residues. Germline V lookup: CDR1 MDHEN, CDR2 SYDVKM. With 5 bases removed from V and 5 bases from J, the gap between germline ends came to 16 bases. CDR3 coding DNA: TGTGCCAGCAGTCCGGACGGTTTGGGGGATCAGCCCCAGCATTTT. Its protein is CASSPDGLGDQPQHF.

This clonotype was picked up one time. The rearrangement links TRBV7-3 to TRBJ2-2, with D maybe TRBD1 (6 bases). The V gene's germline CDR1 is SGHTA and CDR2 FQGTGA. The CDR3 sequence is 10 residues long. V was cut by 11 bases and J by 8 bases, with 9 bases left in between. The CDR3 reads CALGTGELFF. The CDR3 DNA is TGTGCCCTGGGGACAGGGGAGCTGTTTTTT.

This sequence joins TRBV2 and TRBJ1-2; 8 bases fit TRBD1. V lost 8 bases to trimming and J lost 0 bases; unmatched junction nucleotides: 8. The CDR3 extends over 15 amino acids. Germline lookup yields CDR1 SNHLY and CDR2 FYNNEI. CDR3 DNA sequence: TGTGCCAGCGGCCAGGAGACAGGGGCTAACTATGGCTACACCTTC. Translating gives CASGQETGANYGYTF.

This clonotype was counted a few times. V is TRBV28 and J is TRBJ2-2, with 9 positions matching TRBD1. The V gene end was trimmed by 5 bases and the J gene end by 3 bases; junction bases not matched to a gene: 4. The CDR3 has 15 amino acids. Germline values: CDR1 MDHEN, CDR2 SYDVKM. CDR3 in DNA: TGTGCCAGCAGTAGAGGACAGGGGCACACCGGGGAGCTGTTTTTT. Its protein product is CASSRGQGHTGELFF.

This clonotype appeared many times. The chain combines TRBV29-1 with TRBJ2-5; D gene ambiguous. The CDR3 extends over 12 amino acids. Trimming removed 1 base from V and 2 bases from J, with 5 bases in between. The germline CDR1 and CDR2 sequences are SQVTM and ANQGSEA. The CDR3 bases are TGCAGCGTTGAAGGGTTGCAAGAGACCCAGTACTTC. Its translation: CSVEGLQETQYF. Combining the CDR3 with reference TRBV29-1 and TRBJ2-5 gives the whole variable domain SAVISQKPSRDICQRGTSLTIQCQVDSQVTMMFWYRQQPGQSLTLIATANQGSEATYESGFVIDKFPISRPNLTFSTLTVSNMSPEDSSIYLCSVEGLQETQYFGPGTRLLVL.

This clonotype showed up many times. The genes are TRBV2 and TRBJ2-5, with 8 bases lining up with TRBD2. The CDR3 is made up of 15 amino acids. Germline values: CDR1 SNHLY, CDR2 FYNNEI. V gave up 7 bases and J gave up 5 bases; unmatched junction bases: 12. The CDR3 sequence: CASTRWGRGAETQYF. CDR3 nucleotides: TGTGCCAGCACCCGATGGGGGCGGGGGGCTGAGACCCAGTACTTC.

This chain joins TRBV20-1 and TRBJ1-3; D is perhaps TRBD1 (6 bases). Per germline, CDR1 DFQATT and CDR2 SNEGSKA (reference sequence). The ends were cut back, 6 bases at V and 3 bases at J, with 15 bases in the middle. This CDR3 is 14 amino acids long. In DNA, the CDR3 is TGCAGTGCCCCTAGGGGGGTGTTTGGAAACACCATATATTTT. Amino acid sequence: CSAPRGVFGNTIYF.

The chain recombines TRBV9 with TRBJ1-5; 10 bases match TRBD1. CDR1 is SGDLS, CDR2 YYNGEE, per germline. V dropped 9 bases and J dropped 6; count of bases not matched to a gene: 9. The CDR3 is made up of 14 amino acids. The CDR3 sequence is CAISGGQGSQPQHF. The CDR3 bases are TGTGCCATCAGTGGGGGACAGGGGTCTCAGCCCCAGCATTTT.

This clonotype was found many times. The chain has TRBV5-1 and TRBJ1-3; D call uncertain. The V gene lost 0 bases and the J gene lost 2 bases, with 6 bases spanning the gap. This CDR3 is built from 14 residues. Per the germline V gene, CDR1 is SGHRS and CDR2 is YFSETQ. The CDR3 region is CASSLAETGNTIYF. CDR3 nucleotides: TGCGCCAGCAGCTTGGCGGAGACTGGAAACACCATATATTTT.

The rearrangement links TRBV2 to TRBJ2-5; perhaps D is TRBD1 or TRBD2 (6 bases each). The CDR3 is 16 amino acids. CDR1 is SNHLY and CDR2 is FYNNEI in the germline V gene. Trimming removed 5 bases from V and 0 bases from J, with 16 bases in between. As DNA, the CDR3 is TGTGCCAGCAGTTTGGACGGGGGCCGTGACCAAGAGACCCAGTACTTC. It translates to CASSLDGGRDQETQYF.

There are many counts of this clonotype. A read error may explain this, as a much larger clone is one base away. This sequence joins TRBV9 and TRBJ2-5; D possibly matches TRBD1 or TRBD2 (5 bases each). The CDR3 has 14 amino acids. Germline V lookup: CDR1 SGDLS, CDR2 YYNGEE. The CDR3 sequence: CASSVALAEGTQCF. In DNA, the CDR3 is TGTGCCAGCAGCGTAGCCCTGGCGGAAGGGACCCAGTGCTTC. Full variable domain (missing parts from reference TRBV9 and TRBJ2-5): DSGVTQTPKHLITATGQRVTLRCSPRSGDLSVYWYQQSLDQGLQFLIQYYNGEERAKGNILERFSAQQFPDLHSELNLSSLELGDSALYFCASSVALAEGTQCFGPGTRLLVL.

There are many counts of this clonotype. The J gene is TRBJ2-1, the V gene TRBV6-1; D might be TRBD1 or TRBD2, each matching 5 bases. The germline V gene has CDR1 MNHNS and CDR2 SASEGT. Trimming pared 1 base from V and 8 bases from J, leaving 18 bases between. This CDR3 comprises 16 residues. This CDR3 reads CASSEGWRQGVDEQFF. The CDR3 DNA reads TGTGCCAGCAGTGAAGGATGGAGGCAGGGTGTGGATGAGCAGTTCTTC.

The chain joins TRBV24-1 to TRBJ1-2; no clear D gene. Per germline, CDR1 KGHDR and CDR2 SFDVKD. The CDR3 contains 14 residues. V was shortened by 4 bases and J by 8 bases, with 16 bases between the two germline ends. DNA for the CDR3: TGTGCCACCAGTGACCCACTCCTTGGGCAGGGCTACACCTTC. Encoded protein: CATSDPLLGQGYTF.

In this sample, this clonotype turned up many times. CDR3 bases: TGTGCCAGCAGCTATAAAGAGACCCAGTACTTC. It translates to CASSYKETQYF. The V gene is TRBV7-9, the J gene TRBJ2-5, with unresolved D. The CDR3 runs 11 residues. V was cut by 4 bases and J by 3 bases, with 3 bases left in between. From germline, CDR1 is SEHNR and CDR2 FQNEAQ (reference sequence).

This clonotype turned up a few times. Given the absence of the conserved phenylalanine or tryptophan at the CDR3 end, a read error is likely. This chain uses TRBV18 with TRBJ1-2; D unclear. The CDR3 is 12 residues long. Germline CDR1 is KGHSH and CDR2 is LQKENI. The ends were cut back, 6 bases at V and 3 bases at J, with 8 bases in the middle. Written as DNA, the CDR3 is TGTGCCAGCTCTGGCGGCGACTATGGCTACACCATT. This encodes CASSGGDYGYTI.

Many counts were recorded for this clonotype. The V gene is TRBV4-1, the J gene TRBJ1-5; D not certain. V dropped 1 base and J dropped 0 bases, with 10 bases sitting between them. Germline-derived CDR1 and CDR2 are MGHRA and YSYEKL. The CDR3 contains 16 residues. The CDR3: CASSQGPTHSNQPQHF. The CDR3, as DNA: TGCGCCAGCAGCCAAGGACCCACCCATAGCAATCAGCCCCAGCATTTT.

The V call is TRBV7-9, the J call TRBJ2-2, with 13 positions matching TRBD2. Germline CDR1 and CDR2: SEHNR and FQNEAQ (reference sequence). V was clipped by 3 bases and J by 7 bases; unmatched bases: 23. The CDR3 length is 22 residues. This CDR3 is CASSFLTEKTSGRTSSIGELFF. CDR3 DNA: TGTGCCAGCAGCTTCCTGACCGAGAAGACTAGCGGGAGGACCTCGAGCATCGGGGAGCTGTTTTTT. Using reference TRBV7-9 and TRBJ2-2 for the parts outside the CDR3, the full variable domain is DTGVSQNPRHKITKRGQNVTFRCDPISEHNRLYWYRQTLGQGPEFLTYFQNEAQLEKSRLLSDRFSAERPKGSFSTLEIQRTEQGDSAMYLCASSFLTEKTSGRTSSIGELFFGEGSRLTVL.

This clonotype came up many times. The V gene is TRBV18, the J gene TRBJ2-7, with D tentatively TRBD1 or TRBD2 (7 bases each). Trimming pared 3 bases from V and 4 bases from J, leaving 13 bases between. CDR3 length: 14 residues. CDR1 KGHSH and CDR2 LQKENI come from the germline V gene. The CDR3 region is CASSPGGGLYEQYF. The CDR3 DNA is TGTGCCAGCTCACCGGGAGGGGGCTTGTACGAGCAGTACTTC.

As concerns this clonotype: A read error is likely, as this CDR3 ends without the conserved phenylalanine or tryptophan. V usage is TRBV20-1 and J usage is TRBJ1-4; 9 positions match TRBD1. CDR1 and CDR2 from the germline V gene are DFQATT and SNEGSKA (reference sequence). This CDR3 contains 15 residues. DNA of the CDR3: TGCAGGGCTAGAGATCTACAGGGGGCGCGGGAAAAACTGTTTCTT. Translating it yields CRARDLQGAREKLFL.

At least ten counts were recorded for this clonotype. The chain couples TRBV20-1 to TRBJ2-1; no definite D call. Trimming shortened V by 2 bases and J by 7 bases, and 6 bases separated the two germline ends. This CDR3 has 11 amino acids. Germline V gene sequence: CDR1 DFQATT, CDR2 SNEGSKA (reference sequence). The CDR3 DNA reads as TGCAGTGCTAGAAGGACGAATGAGCAGTTCTTC. It translates to CSARRTNEQFF.

Points on this clonotype: The CDR3 does not end in the conserved phenylalanine or tryptophan, so this is likely a read error. It is unclear where the CDR3 begins or ends on the DNA, so no DNA is shown, and the CDR3 is as TCRdb lists it. The V call is TRBV5-1, the J call TRBJ1-4; the D call of TRBD1 is as the table states it, not checked on the DNA. The germline CDR1 and CDR2 sequences are SGHRS and YFSETQ. Termini included, the CDR3 measures 16 amino acids. CDR3 sequence reads: CASSFGDRVHEQYFGP.

The sample holds many counts of this clonotype. J is TRBJ2-3 and V is TRBV7-3; TRBD2 is a possible D gene (5 bases). There are 15 residues in the CDR3. Germline V gene lookup returns CDR1 SGHTA and CDR2 FQGTGA. Trimming took off 5 bases at V and 0 bases at J, with 12 bases between the two ends. The DNA for the CDR3 is TGTGCCAGCAGCACCGAGGGATTCAGCACAGATACGCAGTATTTT. This translates into CASSTEGFSTDTQYF.

A word on this clonotype: At one boundary the junction diverges from the germline segment, which might be a read error. CDR3 sequence (DNA): TGTGCCAGTAGTCTACAGGGTTCCGGTTCTGGCTATGGCTACGCCTTC. This sequence encodes CASSLQGSGSGYGYAF. The J gene is TRBJ1-2, the V gene TRBV11-1, with D perhaps matching TRBD1 (6 bases). Germline-derived CDR1 and CDR2 are SGHAT and FQDESV (reference sequence). This CDR3 is built from 16 residues. Together with reference TRBV11-1 and TRBJ1-2, the CDR3 gives the full variable domain: EAEVAQSPRYKITEKSQAVAFWCDPISGHATLYWYRQILGQGPELLVQFQDESVVDDSQLPKDRFSAERLKGVDSTLKIQPAELGDSAMYLCASSLQGSGSGYGYAFGSGTRLTVV.

In its sample, this clonotype was seen a few times. The chain recombines TRBV28 with TRBJ1-2, with TRBD1 identical over 8 bases. Germline V gives CDR1 MDHEN, CDR2 SYDVKM. This CDR3 spans 13 amino acids. Losses at the gene ends were 9 bases for V and 5 bases for J; bases not matched to a gene: 8. CDR3 protein: CASCRDRLYGYTF. Here the CDR3 DNA reads TGTGCCAGTTGCCGGGACAGGCTGTATGGCTACACCTTC.